One and the same sample provided the 12 T cell receptor beta chains below, sequenced in a study of a mutant IDH1 vaccine in newly diagnosed glioma. Antigen specificity for these receptors is unknown. Time point denoted: week 5, during vaccination. It was 300 ug of mutant IDH1 20-mer peptide that made up each vaccine dose, given with topical imiquimod. Assay: immunoSEQ multiplex PCR; the TCRdb copy retains only in-frame clones and omits some. The data show some 38,000 clones, about four fifths seen once. This specimen consisted of PBMCs, obtained from a glioma patient whose treatment included an IDH1 peptide vaccine. The origin of the receptors is a man aged 35-49 years with glioma.

The J gene is TRBJ1-5, the V gene TRBV11-2; 9 nucleotides match TRBD1. The CDR3 runs 14 residues. CDR1 is SGHAT and CDR2 is FQNNGV in the germline V gene. V trimming: 5 bases; J trimming: 7 bases; junction bases outside the gene matches: 6. The CDR3 DNA reads TGTGCCAGCAGCCGAGGACAGGGGTCCCAGCCCCAGCATTTT. Translated: CASSRGQGSQPQHF. The whole variable domain, filled in from reference TRBV11-2 and TRBJ1-5, reads EAGVAQSPRYKIIEKRQSVAFWCNPISGHATLYWYQQILGQGPKLLIQFQNNGVVDDSQLPKDRFSAERLKGVDSTLKIQPAKLEDSAVYLCASSRGQGSQPQHFGDGTRLSIL.

Worth noting for this clone: The junction does not match germline at one end; this may be a read error. CDR3 amino acids: CASSPPTRGGHTDTQYF. Here the CDR3 DNA reads TGTGCCAGCTCACCTCCGACGCGGGGGGGCCACACAGATACACAGTATTTT. V is TRBV18 and J is TRBJ2-3; 9 bases map to TRBD2. CDR1 is KGHSH and CDR2 is LQKENI in the germline V gene. This CDR3 region has 17 residues.

The chain links TRBV4-1 to TRBJ2-3; tentatively, D is TRBD2 (5 bases). Germline CDR1 and CDR2: MGHRA and YSYEKL. The germline V and J ends were trimmed by 4 bases and 0 bases, with 14 bases remaining between them. The CDR3 is made up of 16 amino acids. The CDR3 region has the DNA TGCGCCAGCAGCCCCAGCGAGGGTGTGAGCACAGATACGCAGTATTTT. This codes for CASSPSEGVSTDTQYF.

V is TRBV2 and J is TRBJ1-3; D unclear. V was cut by 4 bases and J by 6 bases, with 13 bases left in between. Per germline, CDR1 SNHLY and CDR2 FYNNEI. This CDR3 spans 14 amino acids. As DNA, the CDR3 is TGTGCCAGCAGTGGTTCGGATAAGCCAAACACCATATATTTT. Translated, it gives CASSGSDKPNTIYF.

The chain recombines TRBV19 with TRBJ2-5, with D perhaps being TRBD1 or TRBD2 (5 bases each). This CDR3 has 14 residues. The V and J ends lost 4 bases and 1 base respectively, with 10 bases between them. From germline, CDR1 is LNHDA and CDR2 SQIVND (reference sequence). The CDR3 bases are TGTGCCAGTAGTACCCGAGGGACCCAAGAGACCCAGTACTTC. Translation gives CASSTRGTQETQYF. Full variable domain (missing parts from reference TRBV19 and TRBJ2-5): DGGITQSPKYLFRKEGQNVTLSCEQNLNHDAMYWYRQDPGQGLRLIYYSQIVNDFQKGDIAEGYSVSREKKESFPLTVTSAQKNPTAFYLCASSTRGTQETQYFGPGTRLLVL.

CDR3 nucleotide sequence: TGCGCCAGCAGCTTGGGTTGGACAGGGTTGGAGACCCAGTACTTC. Its protein product is CASSLGWTGLETQYF. The rearrangement joins TRBV5-1 to TRBJ2-5, with 8 bases identical to TRBD1. There are 15 residues in the CDR3. The germline V gene encodes CDR1 SGHRS and CDR2 YFSETQ. Trimming at V came to 0 bases and at J to 5 bases, leaving 6 bases not matched to a gene. The complete variable domain, with remaining parts taken from reference TRBV5-1 and TRBJ2-5, reads KAGVTQTPRYLIKTRGQQVTLSCSPISGHRSVSWYQQTPGQGLQFLFEYFSETQRNKGNFPGRFSGRQFSNSRSEMNVSTLELGDSALYLCASSLGWTGLETQYFGPGTRLLVL.

The chain combines TRBV18 with TRBJ2-7; maybe TRBD1 (6 bases). CDR1 KGHSH and CDR2 LQKENI come from the germline V gene. The CDR3 spans 14 residues. Trimming removed 0 bases from V and 5 bases from J, with 11 bases in between. Here the CDR3 DNA reads TGTGCCAGCTCACCACCAAGGGGGACCGACGAGCAGTACTTC. This translates into CASSPPRGTDEQYF. Complete variable domain (other parts from reference TRBV18 and TRBJ2-7): NAGVMQNPRHLVRRRGQEARLRCSPMKGHSHVYWYRQLPEEGLKFMVYLQKENIIDESGMPKERFSAEFPKEGPSILRIQQVVRGDSAAYFCASSPPRGTDEQYFGPGTRLTVT.

This clone was picked up a small number of times. CDR3 sequence: CASKTSGDTDTQYF. The CDR3 DNA reads as TGTGCCAGCAAGACTAGCGGGGACACAGATACGCAGTATTTT. The V and J genes are TRBV6-1 and TRBJ2-3; 11 nucleotides agree with TRBD2. The V gene's germline CDR1 is MNHNS and CDR2 SASEGT. There are 14 residues in the CDR3. V was pared by 7 bases and J by 2 bases, with 2 bases of the junction left unmatched.

Comments on this clone: The sample contains more than one DNA sequence encoding this CDR3. V usage is TRBV15 and J usage is TRBJ2-7, with D perhaps TRBD1 (5 bases). The CDR3 runs to 15 residues. Trimming pared 0 bases from V and 0 bases from J, leaving 9 bases between. Germline V gene data show CDR1 as LNHNV and CDR2 as YYDKDF (reference sequence). The CDR3 bases are TGTGCCACCAGCAGAGATCAGGGAAGCTCCTACGAGCAGTACTTC. It translates to CATSRDQGSSYEQYF. Together with reference TRBV15 and TRBJ2-7, the CDR3 gives the full variable domain: DAMVIQNPRYQVTQFGKPVTLSCSQTLNHNVMYWYQQKSSQAPKLLFHYYDKDFNNEADTPDNFQSRRPNTSFCFLDIRSPGLGDTAMYLCATSRDQGSSYEQYFGPGTRLTVT.

The chain carries TRBV6-5 and TRBJ2-7; 7 nucleotides align to TRBD2. The CDR3 runs to 16 residues. V dropped 2 bases and J dropped 4; count of bases not matched to a gene: 11. The germline V gene has CDR1 MNHEY and CDR2 SVGAGI. The CDR3 DNA follows: TGTGCCAGCAGTTACGGGGCTGTGGGGGGGGTGTACGAGCAGTACTTC. Protein: CASSYGAVGGVYEQYF.

The gene calls are TRBV5-1 and TRBJ1-2, with 7 nucleotides matching TRBD1. V shed 3 bases, J shed 3 bases, and the junction held 2 bases outside the gene matches. The CDR3 is made up of 13 amino acids. Per the germline V gene, CDR1 is SGHRS and CDR2 is YFSETQ. The CDR3 DNA is TGCGCCAGCAGCTCCAGGGGGGACTATGGCTACACCTTC. Protein sequence: CASSSRGDYGYTF.

The chain is built from TRBV7-9 and TRBJ1-5; D is ambiguous. The CDR3 has 14 amino acids. The V end lost 1 base, the J end lost 1 base, and 5 bases lay between the germline ends. The germline CDR1 and CDR2 sequences are SEHNR and FQNEAQ (reference sequence). Written as DNA, the CDR3 is TGTGCCAGCAGCTTAGATTTGAGCAATCAGCCCCAGCATTTT. Protein product: CASSLDLSNQPQHF. The full variable domain, with the rest looked up from reference TRBV7-9 and TRBJ1-5, is DTGVSQNPRHKITKRGQNVTFRCDPISEHNRLYWYRQTLGQGPEFLTYFQNEAQLEKSRLLSDRFSAERPKGSFSTLEIQRTEQGDSAMYLCASSLDLSNQPQHFGDGTRLSIL.